Included here is one TCR beta chain sequence, with context. This clone appeared a single time. It lacks a known antigen. The record has no base qualities; no much larger clone is one base away. The CDR3 regions of human TCRbeta chains were subjected to immunosequencing. Processing in the source paper ran as follows. TCRs in the repertoires were matched against a reference library of SARS-CoV-2-specific TCRs that had been generated with the MIRA antigen-specificity platform. Breadth was defined as the fraction of unique TCRs that were SARS-CoV-2-associated. Depth was defined as the fraction of total T cells that were SARS-CoV-2-associated. Using the MIRA data, every spike-specific TCR was mapped to the spike region that the TCR reacted to and assigned to either a CD4 or a CD8 class. Log10-transformed breadth and depth values were compared by one-way ANOVA with Sidak's multiple comparisons tests. TCRdb obtained this table from immuneACCESS and retained in-frame rearrangements with V and J assigned. These tables miss some clones; where compared with another copy, unresolved V genes account for less than half of the shortfall, and the remainder is unexplained. V, J and clone size derive from that table, while D and trimming were established from the DNA sequence. This sample has some 140,000 clones in its table, and roughly 90% of those were observed once. The ten largest make up around 2.9% of the sample.

These data are taken from a study of T cell responses to AZD1222 COVID-19 vaccine (dated by TCRdb to about 2021). About the investigation overall: AZD1222 recipients whose second dose came at about 4 weeks and those whose second dose came at about 12 weeks were combined into one group, since spike-specific TCR depth and breadth did not differ between the two schedules. A total of 230 to 250 trial participants underwent TCR sequencing, of whom 200 to 220 had received two doses of AZD1222 and some 25 had received two doses of the MenACWY control vaccine. Trial participants were enrolled into age subgroups of 18-55, 56-69 and 70-plus years, which contained about 150, 28 and 57 TCR-sequenced participants, respectively.

The paper's findings and limits, for the study overall: Epitopes outside the regions mutated in the B.1.351 and B.1.1.7 variants were reportedly recognized by nearly half of the unique spike-specific TCRs. Most participants were white British and females outnumbered males, and the authors suggested that clonal diversity may have been underestimated. Conclusions about previously exposed vaccinees are limited because only a handful of AZD1222 recipients were SARS-CoV-2 seropositive at baseline. In the small 56-69-year group, the increase in depth fell short of significance, most likely because of low power. Because no samples from the day 14 peak response were available, repertoires could be characterized only after the peak T cell response. After two AZD1222 doses, spike-specific TCR breadth and depth were significantly higher than at day 0 and than in MenACWY recipients. CD4 TCRs associated with the vaccine covered the entire spike protein, and the dominant responses were in regions 160-218 and 743-854.

The sample's time point label, decoded: baseline before first vaccination. Samples from vaccinated people were obtained from the UK trials COV001 and COV002, which included a single-blind randomized controlled phase 2/3 trial of AZD1222 (ChAdOx1 nCoV-19) in healthy adults. Trial participant PBMC samples were collected at day 0 and day 28 after the second dose for TCRbeta chain sequencing. Via the germline V gene, CDR1 is SGDLS and CDR2 YYNGEE. Germline trimming amounts to 4 bases on V and 5 bases on J, with 8 as the count of junction bases outside the gene matches. The CDR3 measures 14 amino acids from cysteine to phenylalanine. Only the CDR3 DNA is retained, 42 bases long and in frame from the first base.

The origin of this receptor is an adult in good health. The sequenced sample was peripheral blood, obtained on day 0 of AZD1222 vaccination. This chain joins TRBV9 to TRBJ2-5; TRBD2 matches 7 bases in the middle. The CDR3 loop reads CASSPGGGWETQYF. The DNA sequence is given as TGTGCCAGCAGCCCCGGGGGAGGGTGGGAGACCCAGTACTTC. The full variable domain, with segments outside the CDR3 supplied by the reference TRBV9 and TRBJ2-5 proteins, appears as DSGVTQTPKHLITATGQRVTLRCSPRSGDLSVYWYQQSLDQGLQFLIQYYNGEERAKGNILERFSAQQFPDLHSELNLSSLELGDSALYFCASSPGGGWETQYFGPGTRLLVL.